The sequence of this T cell receptor beta chain was determined in a study of technical replicates of blood from a handful of donors. Germline V gene sequence: CDR1 SGDLS, CDR2 YYNGEE. The CDR3 consists of 15 residues. Losses at the gene ends were 3 bases for V and 4 bases for J; bases not matched to a gene: 5. Sequencing used immunoSEQ multiplex PCR; TCRdb keeps in-frame clones, though not all of them. Among around 73,000 clones, more than 85% were seen once, and the ten largest hold about 4.5%. This sequence was found in a human donor in good health. Some clones in this sample may be carry-over from other donors' samples. The sequenced sample consisted of PBMCs. This chain joins TRBV9 and TRBJ1-3; 9 bases line up with TRBD1. Here the CDR3 reads CASSGGQGFGNTIYF. In nucleotides, the CDR3 is TGTGCCAGCAGCGGCGGACAGGGGTTCGGAAACACCATATATTTT. Looking up the rest from reference TRBV9 and TRBJ1-3 gives the full variable domain: DSGVTQTPKHLITATGQRVTLRCSPRSGDLSVYWYQQSLDQGLQFLIQYYNGEERAKGNILERFSAQQFPDLHSELNLSSLELGDSALYFCASSGGQGFGNTIYFGEGSWLTVV.